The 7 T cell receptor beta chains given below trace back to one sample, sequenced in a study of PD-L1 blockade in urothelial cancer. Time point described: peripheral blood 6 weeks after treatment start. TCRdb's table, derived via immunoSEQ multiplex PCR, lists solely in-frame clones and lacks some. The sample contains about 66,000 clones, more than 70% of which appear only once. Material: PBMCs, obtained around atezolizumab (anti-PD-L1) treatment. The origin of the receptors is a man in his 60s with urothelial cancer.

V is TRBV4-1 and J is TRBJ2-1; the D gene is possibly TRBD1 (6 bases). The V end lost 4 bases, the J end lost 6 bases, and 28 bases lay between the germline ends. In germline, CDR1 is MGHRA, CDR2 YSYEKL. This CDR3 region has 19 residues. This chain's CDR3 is CASSRSRAGDLRGINEQFF. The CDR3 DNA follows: TGCGCCAGCAGCCGATCGAGAGCCGGAGATTTGAGGGGGATCAATGAGCAGTTCTTC.

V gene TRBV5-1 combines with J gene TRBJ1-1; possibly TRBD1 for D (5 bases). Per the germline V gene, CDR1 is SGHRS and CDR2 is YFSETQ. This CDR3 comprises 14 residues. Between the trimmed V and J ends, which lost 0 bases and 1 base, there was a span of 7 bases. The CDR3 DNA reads TGCGCCAGCAGCTTGGCCGGACAGAACACTGAAGCTTTCTTT. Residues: CASSLAGQNTEAFF.

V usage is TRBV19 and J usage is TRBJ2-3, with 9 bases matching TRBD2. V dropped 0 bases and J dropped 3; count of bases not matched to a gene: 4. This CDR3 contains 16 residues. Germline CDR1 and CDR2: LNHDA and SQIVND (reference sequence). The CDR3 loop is CASSIEAGGNTDTQYF. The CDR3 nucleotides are TGTGCCAGTAGTATAGAAGCGGGGGGCAATACAGATACGCAGTATTTT.

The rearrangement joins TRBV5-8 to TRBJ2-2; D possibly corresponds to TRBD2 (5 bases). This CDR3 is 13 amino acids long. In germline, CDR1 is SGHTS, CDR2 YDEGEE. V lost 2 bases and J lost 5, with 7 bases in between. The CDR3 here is CASSFEGTGELFF. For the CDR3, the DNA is TGTGCCAGCAGCTTTGAGGGAACCGGGGAGCTGTTTTTT.

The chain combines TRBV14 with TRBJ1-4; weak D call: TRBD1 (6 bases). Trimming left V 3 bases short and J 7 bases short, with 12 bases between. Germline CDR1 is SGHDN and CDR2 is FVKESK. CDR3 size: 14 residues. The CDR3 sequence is CASSQQGYTEKLFF. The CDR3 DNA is TGTGCCAGCAGCCAGCAGGGGTATACTGAAAAACTGTTTTTT.

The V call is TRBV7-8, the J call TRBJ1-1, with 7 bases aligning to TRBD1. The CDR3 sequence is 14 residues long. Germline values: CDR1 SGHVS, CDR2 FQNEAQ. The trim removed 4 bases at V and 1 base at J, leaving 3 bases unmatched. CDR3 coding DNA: TGTGCCAGCAGCTCGGGACAGACGAACACTGAAGCTTTCTTT. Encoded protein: CASSSGQTNTEAFF.

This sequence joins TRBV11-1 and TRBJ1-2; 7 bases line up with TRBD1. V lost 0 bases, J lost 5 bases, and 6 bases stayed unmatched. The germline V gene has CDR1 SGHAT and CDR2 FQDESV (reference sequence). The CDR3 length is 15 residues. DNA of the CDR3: TGTGCCAGCAGCTTAGCCCTTCGGGACAGTTATGGCTACACCTTC. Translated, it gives CASSLALRDSYGYTF.